This TCR beta chain was captured by sequencing in a study of T cells in Graves' hyperthyroidism and ophthalmopathy. RNA transcripts provided the source from which TCR beta CDR3 regions were amplified. The primer set for the first-round RT-PCR of the TCR CDR3 was HTBI. TCRdb used MiXCR to reprocess the multiplex PCR reads, holding one entry per CDR3 protein. The sample contains 550,000 to 650,000 distinct CDR3 sequences, 11% to 15% of which appear only once. This clonotype was seen ten or more times. Per the germline V gene, CDR1 is LGHDT and CDR2 is YNNKEL (reference sequence). Trimming removed 2 bases from V and 4 bases from J, with 12 bases in between. The CDR3 runs 15 residues.

The genes are TRBV3-1 and TRBJ2-1, with D perhaps TRBD1 (6 bases). This sequence was found in a woman between 40 and 50 years old with Graves' hyperthyroidism. Input material: blood. This CDR3 is CASSQLTGVYNEQFF. In DNA form, the CDR3 reads TGTGCCAGCAGCCAATTGACAGGAGTATACAATGAGCAGTTCTTC.